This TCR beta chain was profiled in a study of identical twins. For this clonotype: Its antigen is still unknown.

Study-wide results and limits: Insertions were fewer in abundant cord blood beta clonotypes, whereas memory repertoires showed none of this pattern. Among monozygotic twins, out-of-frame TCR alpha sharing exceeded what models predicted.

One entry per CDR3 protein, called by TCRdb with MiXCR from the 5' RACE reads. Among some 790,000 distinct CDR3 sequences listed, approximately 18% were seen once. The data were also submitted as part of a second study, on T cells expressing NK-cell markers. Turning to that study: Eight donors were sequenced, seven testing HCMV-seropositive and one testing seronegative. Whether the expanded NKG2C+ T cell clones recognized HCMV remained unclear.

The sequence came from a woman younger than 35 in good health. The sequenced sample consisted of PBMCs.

The CDR3 DNA reads as TGTGCCAGCAGCTTACCCCTTGAAGAGACCCAGTACTTC. This codes for CASSLPLEETQYF. V gene TRBV7-2 combines with J gene TRBJ2-5; D remains unclear. Germline CDR1 is SGHTA and CDR2 is FQGNSA. The CDR3 sequence is 13 residues long. Deletions cut 2 bases from V and 3 bases from J, with 7 bases between.